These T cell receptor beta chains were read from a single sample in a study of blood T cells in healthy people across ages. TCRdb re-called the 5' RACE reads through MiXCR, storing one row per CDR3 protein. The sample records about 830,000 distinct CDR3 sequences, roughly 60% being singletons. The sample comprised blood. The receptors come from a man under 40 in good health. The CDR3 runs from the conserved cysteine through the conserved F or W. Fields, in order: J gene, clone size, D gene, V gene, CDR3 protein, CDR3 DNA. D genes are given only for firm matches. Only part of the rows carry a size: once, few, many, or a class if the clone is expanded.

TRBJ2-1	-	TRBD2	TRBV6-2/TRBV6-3	CASSRGELEQFF	TGTGCCAGCAGCCGGGGGGAGCTTGAGCAGTTCTTC
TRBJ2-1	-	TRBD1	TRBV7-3	CASSDPGQGSHEQFF	TGTGCCAGCAGCGACCCGGGACAGGGAAGCCATGAGCAGTTCTTC
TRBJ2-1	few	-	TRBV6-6	CASRDVQPNNEQFF	TGTGCCAGCAGGGACGTACAACCCAACAATGAGCAGTTCTTC
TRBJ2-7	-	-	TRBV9	CASSVSGGAGDEQYF	TGTGCCAGCAGCGTAAGTGGGGGGGCCGGAGACGAGCAGTACTTC
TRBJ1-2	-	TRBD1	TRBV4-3	CASSQATGYGYTF	TGCGCCAGCAGCCAAGCGACAGGGTATGGCTACACCTTC
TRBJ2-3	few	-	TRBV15	CATSRELGPLFWYF	TGTGCCACCAGCAGAGAGCTGGGGCCGCTCTTTTGGTATTTT
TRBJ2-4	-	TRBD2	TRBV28	CASSLRPGSGGAENIQYF	TGTGCCAGCAGTTTACGCCCGGGGAGCGGGGGGGCCGAAAACATTCAGTACTTC
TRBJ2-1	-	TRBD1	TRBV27	CASRTGKLAQFF	TGTGCCAGCAGGACAGGGAAGTTGGCCCAGTTCTTC
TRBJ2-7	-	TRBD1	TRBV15	CATSRGTGDSEQYF	TGTGCCACCAGCAGAGGTACAGGGGACAGCGAGCAGTACTTC
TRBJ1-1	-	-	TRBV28	CASSFVRAEAFF	TGTGCCAGCAGTTTCGTACGAGCTGAAGCTTTCTTT
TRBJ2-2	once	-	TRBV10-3	CAISEWAGAGTGELFF	TGTGCCATCAGTGAGTGGGCGGGGGCAGGCACCGGGGAGCTGTTTTTT
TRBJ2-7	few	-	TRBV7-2	CASSSGGQGPYEQYF	TGTGCCAGCAGCTCCGGTGGGCAGGGTCCCTACGAGCAGTACTTC
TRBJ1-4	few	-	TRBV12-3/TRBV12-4	CASSPRQPATNEKLFF	TGTGCCAGCAGCCCAAGGCAGCCTGCAACTAATGAAAAACTGTTTTTT
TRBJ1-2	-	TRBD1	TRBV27	CASRPRDRELYGYTF	TGTGCCAGCAGACCCCGGGACAGGGAACTCTATGGCTACACCTTC
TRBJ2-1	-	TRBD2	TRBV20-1	CSASSGSYNEQFF	TGCAGTGCTTCTAGCGGGTCCTACAATGAGCAGTTCTTC
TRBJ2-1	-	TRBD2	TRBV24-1	CATSDLTSGAYNEQFF	TGTGCCACCAGTGATTTGACTAGCGGGGCTTACAATGAGCAGTTCTTC
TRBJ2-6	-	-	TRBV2	CASSRARTETSSGANVLTF	TGTGCCAGCAGTCGAGCCAGGACAGAAACAAGCTCTGGGGCCAACGTCCTGACTTTC
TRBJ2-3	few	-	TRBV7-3	CASSLVEPDTQYF	TGTGCCAGCAGCTTAGTGGAGCCAGATACGCAGTATTTT
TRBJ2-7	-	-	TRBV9	CASSVPGGYEQYF	TGTGCCAGCAGCGTCCCCGGGGGTTACGAGCAGTACTTC
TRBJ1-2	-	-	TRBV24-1	CATSGPSGVRDANYGYTF	TGTGCCACCAGTGGCCCCTCAGGTGTCAGGGACGCTAACTATGGCTACACCTTC
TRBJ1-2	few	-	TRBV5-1	CASGKPDGVRGYTF	TGCGCCAGCGGAAAACCGGACGGCGTTCGTGGCTACACCTTC
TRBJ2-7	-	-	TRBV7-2	CASSLVLRDEQYF	TGTGCCAGCAGCTTAGTGCTCCGCGACGAGCAGTACTTC
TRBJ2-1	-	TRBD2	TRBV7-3	CASSLTGTSGHNEQFF	TGTGCCAGCAGCTTGACCGGGACTAGCGGGCACAATGAGCAGTTCTTC
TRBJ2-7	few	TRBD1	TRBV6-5	CASSYRQGLHEQYF	TGTGCCAGCAGTTACAGACAGGGGTTGCACGAGCAGTACTTC
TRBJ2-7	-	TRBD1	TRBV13	CASSSETGSDEQYF	TGTGCCAGCAGCTCCGAGACAGGGAGCGACGAGCAGTACTTC
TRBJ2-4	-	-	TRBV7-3	CASSLTTIGNEQYF	TGTGCCAGCAGCTTAACAACGATAGGCAATGAGCAGTACTTC
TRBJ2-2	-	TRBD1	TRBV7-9	CASSFGQGDTGELFF	TGTGCCAGCAGCTTTGGTCAGGGGGACACCGGGGAGCTGTTTTTT
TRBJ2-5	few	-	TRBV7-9	CASSLLPGRPQETQYF	TGTGCCAGCAGCTTATTGCCGGGGCGCCCCCAAGAGACCCAGTACTTC
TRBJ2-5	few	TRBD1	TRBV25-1	CASSPWTGGTQETQYF	TGTGCCAGCAGTCCCTGGACAGGGGGGACCCAAGAGACCCAGTACTTC
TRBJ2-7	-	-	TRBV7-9	CASSPRGNVAEQYF	TGTGCCAGCAGCCCCCGCGGGAACGTAGCCGAGCAGTACTTC
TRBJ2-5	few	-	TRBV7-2	CASSRSSEETQYF	TGTGCCAGCAGCCGATCTAGCGAAGAGACCCAGTACTTC
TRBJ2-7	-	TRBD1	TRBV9	CASSASGTAAYEQYF	TGTGCCAGCAGCGCGTCCGGGACAGCTGCCTACGAGCAGTACTTC
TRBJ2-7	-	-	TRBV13	CASSSTGTSISYEQYF	TGTGCCAGCAGCTCAACCGGGACAAGCATATCCTACGAGCAGTACTTC
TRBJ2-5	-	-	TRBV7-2	CASSLAWTELETQYF	TGTGCCAGCAGCTTAGCTTGGACAGAACTAGAGACCCAGTACTTC
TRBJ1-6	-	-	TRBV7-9	CASSLASGNSPLHF	TGTGCCAGCAGCTTAGCTTCAGGAAATTCACCCCTCCACTTT
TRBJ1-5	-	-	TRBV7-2	CASGENRNQPQHF	TGTGCCAGTGGTGAAAACCGCAATCAGCCCCAGCATTTT
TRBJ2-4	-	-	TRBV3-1	CASSQDANIQYF	TGTGCCAGCAGCCAAGATGCAAACATTCAGTACTTC
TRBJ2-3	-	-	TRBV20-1	CSARGPVVDTQYF	TGCAGTGCTAGAGGGCCCGTGGTAGATACGCAGTATTTT
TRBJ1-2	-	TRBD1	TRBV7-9	CASSLGQGGTYGYTF	TGTGCCAGCAGCTTAGGACAGGGCGGCACCTATGGCTACACCTTC
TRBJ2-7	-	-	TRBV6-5	CASSYSKGNSYEQYF	TGTGCCAGCAGTTACTCGAAGGGGAACTCCTACGAGCAGTACTTC
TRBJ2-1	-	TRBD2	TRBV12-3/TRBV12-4	CASSSRPRFVGLAGSYEQFF	TGTGCCAGCAGTTCCCGCCCCCGTTTCGTAGGGCTAGCGGGGAGTTATGAGCAGTTCTTC
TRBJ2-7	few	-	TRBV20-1	CSAGLRDEQYF	TGCAGTGCAGGACTTCGGGACGAGCAGTACTTC
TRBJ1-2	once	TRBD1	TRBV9	CASSSGQGANYGYTF	TGTGCCAGCAGCTCGGGACAGGGGGCTAATTATGGCTACACCTTC
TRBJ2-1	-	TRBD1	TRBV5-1	CASARASNTGTGYQGEQFF	TGCGCCAGCGCCCGAGCTTCTAATACCGGGACAGGGTACCAAGGGGAGCAGTTCTTC
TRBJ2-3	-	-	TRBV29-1	CSVPSGSGSTDTQYF	TGCAGCGTCCCAAGCGGCTCAGGTAGCACAGATACGCAGTATTTT
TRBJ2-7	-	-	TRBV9	CASSVTDGDSYNEQYF	TGTGCCAGCAGCGTAACGGACGGGGACTCCTACAATGAGCAGTACTTC
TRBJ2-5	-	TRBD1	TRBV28	CASSLYGTADQETQYF	TGTGCCAGCAGTCTATACGGGACAGCAGACCAAGAGACCCAGTACTTC